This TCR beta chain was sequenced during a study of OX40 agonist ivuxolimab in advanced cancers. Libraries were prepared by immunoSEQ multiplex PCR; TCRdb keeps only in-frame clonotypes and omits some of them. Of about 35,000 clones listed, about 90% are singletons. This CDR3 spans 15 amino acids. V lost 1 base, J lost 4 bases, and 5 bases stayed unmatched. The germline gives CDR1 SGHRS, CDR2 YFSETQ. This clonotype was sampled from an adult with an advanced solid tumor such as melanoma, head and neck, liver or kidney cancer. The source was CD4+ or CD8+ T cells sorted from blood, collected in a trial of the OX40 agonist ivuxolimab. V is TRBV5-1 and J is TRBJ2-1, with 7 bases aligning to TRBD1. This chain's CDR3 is CASSLSGTVYNEQFF. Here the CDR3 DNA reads TGCGCCAGCAGCTTGTCTGGGACAGTTTACAATGAGCAGTTCTTC.